What follows are 23 T cell receptor beta chains derived from one specimen sequenced in a study of identical twins. TCRdb reanalysed the 5' RACE reads using MiXCR and keeps one entry per CDR3 protein. The sample has 450,000 to 650,000 distinct CDR3 sequences, just under 10% seen once. A further study also used this sample, focusing on yellow fever vaccine responses in identical twins.

The sequenced sample was PBMCs. The receptor set was obtained from a woman younger than 30 in good health.

This clonotype has ten or more counts. This chain connects TRBV5-1 to TRBJ1-4, with D hard to call. Trimming took 0 bases from V and 2 from J, leaving 8 bases between them. This CDR3 is built from 15 residues. Germline assignment: CDR1 SGHRS and CDR2 YFSETQ. As DNA, the CDR3 is TGCGCCAGCAGCTTGGAGGCGACTACTAATGAAAAACTGTTTTTT. Residues: CASSLEATTNEKLFF.

The chain couples TRBV28 to TRBJ2-7; 9 bases are a match to TRBD1. The V gene end was trimmed by 0 bases and the J gene end by 3 bases; junction bases not matched to a gene: 6. The CDR3 is 16 residues long. CDR1 is MDHEN and CDR2 is SYDVKM in the germline V gene. The CDR3: CASSLWTTGGVYEQYF. Here the CDR3 DNA reads TGTGCCAGCAGTTTATGGACGACAGGGGGAGTCTACGAGCAGTACTTC.

The V and J genes are TRBV20-1 and TRBJ2-5; 10 nucleotides agree with TRBD1. The CDR3 covers 13 residues. Germline loops: CDR1 DFQATT, CDR2 SNEGSKA (reference sequence). With V trimmed by 5 bases and J by 4 bases, 4 bases remained unmatched. The DNA of the CDR3 is TGCAGTGCTGCCGGGACAGGGGTAGAGACCCAGTACTTC. Encoded protein: CSAAGTGVETQYF.

In this sample, this clonotype turned up many times. The chain couples TRBV29-1 to TRBJ2-7; a possible D gene is TRBD1 (6 bases). The CDR3 loop spans 15 amino acids. The V and J ends lost 4 bases and 1 base respectively, with 17 bases between them. Germline-derived CDR1 and CDR2 are SQVTM and ANQGSEA. CDR3 amino acids: CSVASLDRPSYEQYF. The CDR3 nucleotides are TGCAGCGTTGCGTCTTTGGACAGACCTTCCTACGAGCAGTACTTC.

The chain has TRBV19 and TRBJ1-5; 7 nucleotides align to TRBD1. This CDR3 contains 15 residues. CDR1 and CDR2 from the germline V gene are LNHDA and SQIVND (reference sequence). Germline trimming cut 5 bases from V and 3 bases from J; bases unmatched to any gene: 7. DNA for the CDR3: TGTGCCAGTAGTGAGGGACAGTTGGACAATCAGCCCCAGCATTTT. Its protein is CASSEGQLDNQPQHF.

This clonotype was seen a few times. This chain uses TRBV7-2 with TRBJ2-7; TRBD1 matches 9 bases. The germline V gene has CDR1 SGHTA and CDR2 FQGNSA. The V gene end was trimmed by 4 bases and the J gene end by 1 base; junction bases not matched to a gene: 8. This CDR3 has 16 residues. The DNA of the CDR3 is TGTGCCAGCAGCTCTATAGGGGGACAGGGTTCCTACGAGCAGTACTTC. Its protein product is CASSSIGGQGSYEQYF.

V and J are TRBV7-9 and TRBJ2-2; D gene ambiguous. The CDR3 runs to 14 residues. V lost 3 bases and J 1 base, leaving 6 bases between the germline ends. Germline V lookup: CDR1 SEHNR, CDR2 FQNEAQ (reference sequence). In DNA, the CDR3 is TGTGCCAGCAGCTTCGGCAAGAACACCGGGGAGCTGTTTTTT. It yields the protein CASSFGKNTGELFF.

There are a few counts of this clonotype. The rearrangement uses TRBV14 and TRBJ2-2; 10 positions agree with TRBD1. Germline V CDR1 and CDR2: SGHDN, FVKESK. The CDR3 has 16 residues. V lost 3 bases to trimming and J lost 3 bases; unmatched junction nucleotides: 4. The CDR3 spells CASSHDRGLYTGELFF. As DNA, the CDR3 is TGTGCCAGCAGCCACGACAGGGGGCTTTACACCGGGGAGCTGTTTTTT.

This clonotype occurred a few times. The chain employs TRBV27 and TRBJ2-7; TRBD2 matches at 9 bases. The CDR3 has 15 amino acids. The germline CDR1 and CDR2 sequences are MNHEY and SMNVEV (reference sequence). Losses at the gene ends were 6 bases for V and 4 bases for J; bases not matched to a gene: 10. The chain's CDR3 is CASRLGAGGPYEQYF. The CDR3 bases are TGTGCCAGCAGACTGGGGGCGGGAGGGCCATACGAGCAGTACTTC.

This clonotype was observed a handful of times. The rearrangement links TRBV12-3 or TRBV12-4 to TRBJ2-1; 8 bases are a match to TRBD2. CDR3 size: 15 residues. The V gene end was trimmed by 2 bases and the J gene end by 4 bases; junction bases not matched to a gene: 4. DNA for the CDR3: TGTGCCAGCAGTTTATCGGGAGGGCAGTACAATGAGCAGTTCTTC. Its protein product is CASSLSGGQYNEQFF.

This clonotype was observed a few times. This chain joins TRBV7-9 and TRBJ1-6, with D hard to call. Trimming took 1 base from V and 9 from J, leaving 4 bases between them. The length of the CDR3 is 12 residues. Germline V gene lookup returns CDR1 SEHNR and CDR2 FQNEAQ (reference sequence). CDR3 in amino acids: CASSLEVSPLHF. The CDR3 DNA reads TGTGCCAGCAGCTTAGAGGTTTCACCCCTCCACTTT. Filled out from reference TRBV7-9 and TRBJ1-6, the complete variable domain reads DTGVSQNPRHKITKRGQNVTFRCDPISEHNRLYWYRQTLGQGPEFLTYFQNEAQLEKSRLLSDRFSAERPKGSFSTLEIQRTEQGDSAMYLCASSLEVSPLHFGNGTRLTVT.

This clonotype was found a few times. J is TRBJ2-6 and V is TRBV12-3 or TRBV12-4; weak D call: TRBD1 (6 bases). This CDR3 is 16 amino acids long. Trimming took off 4 bases at V and 1 base at J, with 11 bases between the two ends. The CDR3 region is CASSSPDRSGANVLTF. Here the CDR3 DNA reads TGTGCCAGCAGTTCCCCCGACAGGTCTGGGGCCAACGTCCTGACTTTC.

This clonotype was recorded a few times. V usage is TRBV14 and J usage is TRBJ2-1; D might be TRBD1 (5 bases). Germline CDR1 and CDR2: SGHDN and FVKESK. Trimming left V 1 base short and J 2 bases short, with 12 bases between. This CDR3 contains 16 residues. The DNA of the CDR3 is TGTGCCAGCAGCCAAGTTGGAAGGGGTGCCTACAATGAGCAGTTCTTC. It yields the protein CASSQVGRGAYNEQFF.

In its sample, this clonotype was seen a few times. The CDR3 region has the DNA TGCGCCAGCAGTTTTGGTACAACTGGGTACAATGAGCAGTTCTTC. Its translation: CASSFGTTGYNEQFF. The chain couples TRBV5-1 to TRBJ2-1; no definite D call. CDR1 and CDR2 (germline): SGHRS, YFSETQ. Trimming cost V 5 bases and J 4 bases, with 16 bases left between them. The CDR3 is made up of 15 amino acids. Drawing the rest from reference TRBV5-1 and TRBJ2-1, the complete variable domain is KAGVTQTPRYLIKTRGQQVTLSCSPISGHRSVSWYQQTPGQGLQFLFEYFSETQRNKGNFPGRFSGRQFSNSRSEMNVSTLELGDSALYLCASSFGTTGYNEQFFGPGTRLTVL.

The chain employs TRBV5-1 and TRBJ1-1; 10 bases are shared with TRBD1. CDR1 and CDR2 from the germline V gene are SGHRS and YFSETQ. The CDR3 consists of 15 residues. Unmatched junction bases numbered 4, after V lost 4 bases and J lost 1 base. As DNA, the CDR3 is TGCGCCAGCAGCCGGGGGACAGGGGCGAACACTGAAGCTTTCTTT. It is translated as CASSRGTGANTEAFF.

This clonotype has just a few counts. The chain combines TRBV6-4 with TRBJ2-3, with D possibly TRBD2 on 5 matching bases. V shed 3 bases and J shed 9 bases, with 13 bases lying between them. From germline, CDR1 is MRHNA and CDR2 SNTAGT. CDR3 length: 13 residues. The CDR3 sequence is CASSDGLTLTQYF. In DNA, the CDR3 is TGTGCCAGCAGTGATGGACTCACCCTAACGCAGTATTTT.

This clonotype occurred a few times. The chain recombines TRBV29-1 with TRBJ2-5, with D hard to call. This CDR3 has 14 residues. Germline CDR1 SQVTM, CDR2 ANQGSEA. V was clipped by 4 bases and J by 2 bases, with 14 bases between them. In nucleotides, the CDR3 is TGCAGCGTTGTCCCCAGTCCAGGTCAAGAGACCCAGTACTTC. Protein sequence: CSVVPSPGQETQYF.

The chain joins TRBV5-1 to TRBJ2-1; D is possibly TRBD1 or TRBD2 (5 bases each). This CDR3 has 16 residues. The V gene lost 3 bases and the J gene lost 0 bases, with 13 bases spanning the gap. Germline V gene sequence: CDR1 SGHRS, CDR2 YFSETQ. CDR3 loop: CASSSRGDVSYNEQFF. In DNA form, the CDR3 reads TGCGCCAGCAGCTCACGAGGGGACGTCTCCTACAATGAGCAGTTCTTC.

This clonotype was counted a few times. The rearrangement links TRBV7-2 to TRBJ2-2; a weak D match, TRBD2 (7 bases). V lost 5 bases to trimming and J lost 4 bases, with 20 bases between them. There are 17 residues in the CDR3. Germline-derived CDR1 and CDR2 are SGHTA and FQGNSA. As DNA, the CDR3 is TGTGCCAGCAGCCCTACGATAGGGGGGGGCCGCACCGGGGAGCTGTTTTTT. Amino acids: CASSPTIGGGRTGELFF.

The CDR3, as DNA: TGTGCCACCACCCCCGGGCGGGGAGGCTCAGATACGCAGTATTTT. Amino acids: CATTPGRGGSDTQYF. This chain joins TRBV15 and TRBJ2-3; the D gene is possibly TRBD2 (6 bases). Germline values: CDR1 LNHNV, CDR2 YYDKDF (reference sequence). CDR3 length: 15 residues. V was clipped by 7 bases and J by 4 bases, with 18 bases between them. Together with reference TRBV15 and TRBJ2-3, the CDR3 gives the full variable domain: DAMVIQNPRYQVTQFGKPVTLSCSQTLNHNVMYWYQQKSSQAPKLLFHYYDKDFNNEADTPDNFQSRRPNTSFCFLDIRSPGLGDTAMYLCATTPGRGGSDTQYFGPGTRLTVL.

This clonotype has at least ten counts. The V call is TRBV7-8, the J call TRBJ2-4, with 7 bases lining up with TRBD1. This CDR3 comprises 15 residues. Germline CDR1 and CDR2: SGHVS and FQNEAQ. V trimming: 5 bases; J trimming: 0 bases; junction bases outside the gene matches: 4. The CDR3 region is CASSRGDRAKNIQYF. CDR3 in DNA: TGTGCCAGCAGCCGAGGGGACAGAGCCAAAAACATTCAGTACTTC.

A note on this clonotype: At one end, the junction sequence differs from germline, possibly due to a read error. V and J are TRBV28 and TRBJ2-7; TRBD2 might be the D (6 bases). Germline V CDR1 and CDR2: MDHEN, SYDVKM. The CDR3 length is 14 residues. CDR3 DNA sequence: TGTGTCAGCAGTTTATATCGGGGGAATGGCGAGCAGTACTTC. Its protein product is CVSSLYRGNGEQYF.

This clonotype has a handful of counts. This chain links TRBV25-1 with TRBJ2-1, with D possibly matching TRBD2 (5 bases). The V gene lost 11 bases and the J gene lost 8 bases, with 13 bases spanning the gap. Looked up from germline, CDR1 is MGHDK and CDR2 is SYGVNS. This CDR3 has 11 residues. The CDR3 sequence is CASTADHEQFF. CDR3 bases: TGTGCCTCTACAGCGGACCATGAGCAGTTCTTC.